A single sample is the source of the 20 T cell receptor beta chains below, sequenced in a study of T cells in narcolepsy. Assay used: immunoSEQ multiplex PCR; TCRdb lists only in-frame clones, some missing. The repertoire has about 32,000 clones, about 90% of them found once; the top ten carry roughly 0.89%. The sample comprised CD45RA- memory CD4+ T cells from PBMCs. Source of these receptors: a human donor with narcolepsy.

The V and J genes are TRBV18 and TRBJ2-2; D is possibly TRBD2 (5 bases). V shed 5 bases and J shed 2 bases, with 9 bases lying between them. The CDR3 runs to 14 residues. Germline CDR1 reads KGHSH; CDR2 reads LQKENI. This chain's CDR3 is CASSSDFNTGELFF. The CDR3 DNA is TGTGCCAGCTCATCGGACTTTAACACCGGGGAGCTGTTTTTT.

This clone is a singleton in its sample. V usage is TRBV7-2 and J usage is TRBJ1-6; 7 positions match TRBD1. CDR1 and CDR2 from the germline V gene are SGHTA and FQGNSA. CDR3 length: 15 residues. V shed 6 bases, J shed 7 bases, and the junction held 9 bases outside the gene matches. CDR3 bases: TGTGCCAGCAGGAGACAGGGAGTGGTAAATTCACCCCTCCACTTT. This gives the protein CASRRQGVVNSPLHF.

This clone was observed a few times. The V gene is TRBV9, the J gene TRBJ2-5; TRBD2 matches at 14 bases. Losses at the gene ends were 5 bases for V and 5 bases for J; bases not matched to a gene: 5. The CDR3 has 15 residues. Looked up from germline, CDR1 is SGDLS and CDR2 is YYNGEE. This CDR3 is CASSEGLAGVETQYF. The CDR3 coding sequence is TGTGCCAGCAGTGAGGGACTAGCGGGGGTTGAGACCCAGTACTTC.

The chain uses TRBV5-6 and TRBJ1-2; 8 bases match TRBD1. The CDR3 consists of 14 residues. Germline lookup yields CDR1 SGHDT and CDR2 YYEEEE. The V and J ends lost 3 bases and 7 bases, in that order; junction bases with no gene match: 8. CDR3 DNA: TGTGCCAGCAGCTCGGACAGGGAAGCATTTGGCTACACCTTC. This translates into CASSSDREAFGYTF.

This clone was seen a few times. Other DNA sequences in this sample translate to the same CDR3. The J gene is TRBJ2-3, the V gene TRBV7-3; TRBD2 might be the D (6 bases). Germline values: CDR1 SGHTA, CDR2 FQGTGA. The CDR3 is 15 residues long. The ends were cut back, 5 bases at V and 6 bases at J, with 18 bases in the middle. The CDR3 spells CASSIGLRGRDTQYF. CDR3 bases: TGTGCCAGCAGCATAGGTCTCCGGGGGAGGGATACGCAGTATTTT.

The chain is built from TRBV11-3 and TRBJ2-7; D is undetermined. The CDR3 is made up of 13 amino acids. With 5 bases removed from V and 7 bases from J, the gap between germline ends came to 15 bases. Germline V gene data show CDR1 as SGHNT and CDR2 as YENEEA. CDR3 nucleotides: TGTGCCAGCAGCATATACAGAGCCCTGGAGCAGTACTTC. Amino acids: CASSIYRALEQYF.

This clone has just one count. The chain recombines TRBV5-1 with TRBJ2-1; 9 nucleotides align to TRBD2. There are 18 residues in the CDR3. The junction had 18 bases not matched to a gene; V was cut back by 2 bases and J by 9 bases. Germline-derived CDR1 and CDR2 are SGHRS and YFSETQ. CDR3 nucleotide sequence: TGCGCCAGCAGCTTTGGTCTAGCGGGGCTCACGGGGATGGGTGAGCAGTTCTTC. This encodes CASSFGLAGLTGMGEQFF.

The chain links TRBV6-5 to TRBJ2-2, with unresolved D. The V gene's germline CDR1 is MNHEY and CDR2 SVGAGI. This CDR3 has 14 residues. Trimming pared 11 bases from V and 2 bases from J, leaving 15 bases between. The CDR3 protein is CAGRALKNTGELFF. The CDR3 DNA is TGTGCCGGTAGGGCGCTAAAAAACACCGGGGAGCTGTTTTTT.

CDR3 protein: CATNRVGNYGYTF. The CDR3 coding sequence is TGTGCCACAAACAGGGTGGGGAACTATGGCTACACCTTC. This rearrangement joins TRBV28 to TRBJ1-2; D possibly corresponds to TRBD1 (6 bases). The CDR3 sequence is 13 residues long. Germline CDR1 MDHEN, CDR2 SYDVKM. V shed 10 bases and J shed 2 bases, with 14 bases lying between them.

The rearrangement joins TRBV6-8 to TRBJ2-3; D is undetermined. V gave up 6 bases and J gave up 0 bases, with 13 bases separating them. This CDR3 spans 15 amino acids. CDR1 is MNHGY, CDR2 SAAAGT, per germline. For the CDR3, the DNA is TGTGCCAGCAGGGCATTTGGCGGCAGCACAGATACGCAGTATTTT. It yields the protein CASRAFGGSTDTQYF.

The chain joins TRBV10-2 to TRBJ2-5, with TRBD2 matching 8 bases. The CDR3 consists of 16 residues. The V segment lost 3 bases and the J segment 5 bases; nucleotides outside the gene matches: 11. The germline CDR1 and CDR2 sequences are WSHSY and SAAADI. For the CDR3, the DNA is TGCGCCAGCAGTGAAAGAGCGGGGGTAGGCCGGGAGACCCAGTACTTC. Amino acid sequence: CASSERAGVGRETQYF.

The rearrangement links TRBV19 to TRBJ1-1, with 7 bases matching TRBD1. Germline loops: CDR1 LNHDA, CDR2 SQIVND (reference sequence). With V trimmed by 6 bases and J by 0 bases, 7 bases remained unmatched. The CDR3 sequence is 15 residues long. CDR3 nucleotide sequence: TGTGCCAGTAGAGGGGGCAAAAGGATGAACACTGAAGCTTTCTTT. It specifies CASRGGKRMNTEAFF. Full variable domain (remainder filled in from reference TRBV19 and TRBJ1-1): DGGITQSPKYLFRKEGQNVTLSCEQNLNHDAMYWYRQDPGQGLRLIYYSQIVNDFQKGDIAEGYSVSREKKESFPLTVTSAQKNPTAFYLCASRGGKRMNTEAFFGQGTRLTVV.

CDR3 sequence: CAHSGRQETQYF. Here the CDR3 DNA reads TGCGCCCATAGCGGGCGACAAGAGACCCAGTACTTC. This chain links TRBV10-1 with TRBJ2-5; 7 bases align to TRBD2. The V and J ends lost 11 bases and 2 bases, in that order; junction bases with no gene match: 5. CDR3 length: 12 residues. Germline values: CDR1 WNHNN, CDR2 SYGVQD (reference sequence).

The chain recombines TRBV11-2 with TRBJ2-2, with TRBD1 matching 9 bases. Germline lookup yields CDR1 SGHAT and CDR2 FQNNGV. This CDR3 contains 15 residues. V lost 8 bases to trimming and J lost 6 bases; unmatched junction nucleotides: 10. CDR3 loop: CASAGGTGSSGELFF. The CDR3 region has the DNA TGTGCCAGCGCCGGAGGGACAGGGAGTTCCGGGGAGCTGTTTTTT.

The chain couples TRBV7-2 to TRBJ1-1; a weak D match, TRBD1 (6 bases). The CDR3 totals 14 residues. CDR1 and CDR2 (germline): SGHTA, FQGNSA. Trimming left V 3 bases short and J 1 base short, with 9 bases between. This chain's CDR3 is CASSFAGENTEAFF. In DNA form, the CDR3 reads TGTGCCAGCAGCTTCGCAGGGGAGAACACTGAAGCTTTCTTT.

This chain joins TRBV28 and TRBJ1-3; no clear D gene. CDR3 size: 16 residues. Germline V gene lookup returns CDR1 MDHEN and CDR2 SYDVKM. The V end was cut by 7 bases, the J end by 4 bases, with 20 bases between. In DNA form, the CDR3 reads TGTGCCAGCAAGTTCGGTTCCCTTGCGAGGGGAAACACCATATATTTT. It translates to CASKFGSLARGNTIYF.

V is TRBV27 and J is TRBJ2-3; 7 bases agree with TRBD2. The CDR3 covers 17 residues. The germline CDR1 and CDR2 sequences are MNHEY and SMNVEV (reference sequence). V gave up 6 bases and J gave up 2 bases; unmatched junction bases: 14. This CDR3 is CASRRRGASGHTDTQYF. CDR3 DNA sequence: TGTGCCAGCAGGAGAAGAGGGGCTAGCGGACACACAGATACGCAGTATTTT.

This clone was detected only a few times. The DNA of the CDR3 is TGTGCCAGCAGCCTACCTAGGACAGCGTTTCGACCCCAGCATTTT. Its protein is CASSLPRTAFRPQHF. The chain joins TRBV21-1 to TRBJ1-5; the table's D gene call, TRBD1, was not cross checked with the DNA. TRBV21-1 corresponds to a pseudogene. The CDR3 is 15 amino acids.

V usage is TRBV10-3 and J usage is TRBJ1-5; the D gene is possibly TRBD1 (6 bases). Germline V lookup: CDR1 ENHRY, CDR2 SYGVKD. V lost 5 bases, J lost 3 bases, and 14 bases lay in between. This CDR3 is built from 15 residues. In nucleotides, the CDR3 is TGTGCCATCAGTCAATTACAGGGCCCCAATCAGCCCCAGCATTTT. Protein sequence: CAISQLQGPNQPQHF.

This chain connects TRBV9 to TRBJ2-1; D may match TRBD1 or TRBD2 (5 bases each). Per germline, CDR1 SGDLS and CDR2 YYNGEE. The CDR3 extends over 14 amino acids. The V gene lost 0 bases and the J gene lost 6 bases, with 10 bases spanning the gap. The CDR3, as DNA: TGTGCCAGCAGCGTAGGGGGGACCGCCAATGAGCAGTTCTTC. Residues: CASSVGGTANEQFF.